Reported below is one T cell receptor (beta chain). Per the original data handling: Estimates of nucleated cell counts were drawn from the amplification of reference gene primers. Repertoires were generated with immunoSEQ multiplex PCR, while TCRdb's copy carries only in-frame clones and drops some. That table supplies the V and J calls and clone size; D and trimming were determined from the DNA. The data contain tens of thousands of clones, approximately 80% of them singletons. This record comes from a study of blood T cell repertoires in COVID-19. Germline assignment: CDR1 LNHDA and CDR2 SQIVND (reference sequence). V gave up 3 bases and J gave up 2 bases, with 11 bases separating them. The CDR3 totals 14 residues.

The sequenced material came from peripheral blood. The J gene is TRBJ2-7, the V gene TRBV19, with D perhaps matching TRBD1 (6 bases). The receptor was derived from a human donor in a cohort sampled during active COVID-19. The CDR3 sequence: CASSIADRAYEQYF. CDR3 coding DNA: TGTGCCAGTAGTATTGCGGACAGAGCCTACGAGCAGTACTTC.